This TCR beta chain was observed in a study of T cell clusters in autoimmune cytopenias. Study-wide findings and caveats: Primary autoimmune cytopenia patients seemingly lacked the physiological T cell clusters found in healthy donors.

Multiplex touch-down PCR amplified TRB using TRB-A and TRB-B pools in one tube. TCRdb re-called the multiplex PCR reads; every CDR3 protein appears as one record, without DNA. The data include some 3,000 distinct CDR3 sequences; the top ten clones carry under 45%. TRB amplification used roughly 250 ng of peripheral blood genomic DNA. The CDR3 spans 11 residues. This clonotype is deemed medium-sized (0.01 to 0.1%) by its frequency. Its antigen is still unknown. The receptor was isolated from a human donor with an autoimmune cytopenia or autoimmune hepatitis (not recorded which). Source material: peripheral blood. V usage is TRBV12-3 or TRBV12-4 and J usage is TRBJ2-7. CDR3 protein: CASSTSYEQYF.